This T cell receptor (beta chain) was profiled in a study of T cells in localized non-small cell lung cancer (dated by TCRdb to the early 2020s). Concerning the study at large: T cell repertoires of approximately 250 early-stage NSCLC patients were analyzed, with tumors being compared against uninvolved tumor-adjacent lungs. NSCLC patients had a mean age of roughly 64 years, and more than 120 were male and some 98 female. The cohort consisted of about 240 treatment-naive NSCLC patients whose localized lung tumors had been resected.

The immunoSEQ Assay was used to sequence TCR beta CDR3 regions from DNA. The authors' pipeline ran thus. To compute T cell density, TCR beta template counts were normalized to usable DNA, which was estimated by amplifying housekeeping genes. Richness was estimated using the preseqR package, with extrapolation to 400,000 templates for PBMC samples and to 120,000 templates for tissue samples. Clonality was calculated as one minus Pielou's evenness. Differential abundance testing on productive amino-acid clonotypes, with a minimum total count of 5 and an alpha of 0.1, was used to identify tissue-enriched TCRs. The Jaccard Index and the Morisita Overlap Index were used to quantify repertoire overlap between compartments. GLIPH grouped TCR beta CDR3s together with public tetramer-defined viral CDR3s, and a viral motif had to include at least three viral sequences and show V-gene enrichment. TCRdb took this table from immuneACCESS and kept in-frame rearrangements with V and J called. Such tables lack part of the clones; where checked against another copy, unresolved V genes explain under half of the gap, and the rest is unexplained. Clonal size and the V and J genes are those of that table, whereas D and trimming came from the DNA. The sample profile shows some 54,000 clones; over 60% of them were found once. The leading ten clones occupy about 4% of the sample.

What the study reported, not specific to this receptor: Higher blood T cell density associated with longer overall survival, while higher adjacent-lung clonality associated with shorter survival. Because multi-region tumor sequencing was not performed, intratumor heterogeneity could not be ruled out. A median of roughly 60 of the top 100 tumor clones were detected in paired uninvolved adjacent lung, and around 30 of these tumor clones were also found among the top 100 clones of the paired uninvolved adjacent lung. Since the design was exploratory, TCR variables were selected using unadjusted p-values with no false-discovery rate correction. Uninvolved tumor-adjacent lung showed the highest T cell clonality, higher than tumor, which suggests more focused antigenic responses in the uninvolved tumor-adjacent lung.

Including cysteine and phenylalanine, the CDR3 has 16 amino acids. Of all the DNA, just the CDR3 is kept, 48 bases in frame from base 1. CDR1 SGHVS and CDR2 FNYEAQ are derived from the germline V gene. V is clipped by 5 bases and J by 0 bases, and the sequence between their germline boundaries is 14 bases long. At diagnosis, tumor, uninvolved tumor-adjacent lung and peripheral blood were collected and then preserved as a mix of FFPE and fresh-frozen material. For TCR repertoire profiling, blood samples were analyzed in the form of peripheral blood mononuclear cells. As to this clone: The specificity of this receptor is unknown. No quality values exist for individual bases; no much larger clone is one base distant. The same CDR3 is also encoded by other DNA sequences in this sample.

This receptor was identified in a woman between 35 and 70 years old with stage II lung adenocarcinoma. The chain is assembled from TRBV7-6 and TRBJ1-3, with TRBD1 tentatively as D gene (5 bases match). The specimen comprised PBMCs, sampled before any cancer treatment. In nucleotide form, the sequence is TGTGCCAGCAGCCCAGGCCCAGGGTACTCTGGAAACACCATATATTTT. Translated, it gives CASSPGPGYSGNTIYF.